The 32 T cell receptor beta chains below were found in one sample sequenced in a study of CD8 T cells in ankylosing spondylitis. Study results and caveats: About 8 highly homologous variants made up a TCR beta motif that seemed to typify ankylosing spondylitis blood.

MiXCR, applied by TCRdb to the 5' RACE reads, yields one record per CDR3 protein. The table shows around 490,000 distinct CDR3 sequences, with about 5% occurring only once. These receptors have no known antigen. Sequencing was performed on blood, either unsorted or a sorted T cell fraction (not recorded which). The receptors derive from a male donor with ankylosing spondylitis.

This clonotype has at least ten counts. The chain joins TRBV20-1 to TRBJ1-2; possible D gene TRBD1, 6 bases. Trimming left V 0 bases short and J 1 base short, with 15 bases between. The CDR3 extends over 16 amino acids. Germline CDR1 and CDR2: DFQATT and SNEGSKA (reference sequence). CDR3 bases: TGCAGTGCTAGAGATCCGTCGACAGGTCTTAACTATGGCTACACCTTC. Translated, it gives CSARDPSTGLNYGYTF.

This chain joins TRBV3-1 and TRBJ2-1, with 11 positions matching TRBD2. Germline V CDR1 and CDR2: LGHDT, YNNKEL (reference sequence). The CDR3 loop spans 16 amino acids. V trimming: 4 bases; J trimming: 6 bases; junction bases outside the gene matches: 8. CDR3 coding DNA: TGTGCCAGCAGCCCCCGAGGTAGCGGGGGGGCCAATGAGCAGTTCTTC. Translation: CASSPRGSGGANEQFF.

CDR3 bases: TGTGCCAGCAGCCCTGGGTTCGGGGGCGGGGAGCTGTTTTTT. Protein product: CASSPGFGGGELFF. This chain joins TRBV3-2 and TRBJ2-2; the table's D call, TRBD1, has no DNA check behind it. TRBV3-2 is deemed a pseudogene. This CDR3 is built from 14 residues.

This clonotype was recorded many times. The chain joins TRBV5-1 to TRBJ1-1; possibly TRBD1 for D (5 bases). This CDR3 comprises 14 residues. With 1 base removed from V and 1 base from J, the gap between germline ends came to 8 bases. The germline V gene has CDR1 SGHRS and CDR2 YFSETQ. The CDR3: CASSLQRGNTEAFF. The CDR3 DNA reads as TGCGCCAGCAGCTTGCAAAGGGGGAACACTGAAGCTTTCTTT.

In the case of this clonotype: A much more abundant neighbour one base away suggests this may be a read error. This chain links TRBV29-1 with TRBJ1-2; 8 bases agree with TRBD1. The CDR3 length is 12 residues. The germline V gene has CDR1 SQVTM and CDR2 ANQGSEA. The junction had 11 bases not matched to a gene; V was cut back by 4 bases and J by 13 bases. The CDR3 bases are TGCAGCGTTGCAGGGGGCGGCTGGGCTATCACCTTC. The encoded protein is CSVAGGGWAITF.

V is TRBV6-2 or TRBV6-3 and J is TRBJ2-2, with TRBD2 matching over 11 bases. The CDR3 runs to 16 residues. Germline V gives CDR1 MNHEY, CDR2 SVGEGT. Trimming cost V 5 bases and J 2 bases; bases outside gene matches: 4. The DNA of the CDR3 is TGTGCCAGCAGTCGAACTAGCGGGGGAAACACCGGGGAGCTGTTTTTT. Protein sequence: CASSRTSGGNTGELFF.

This clonotype came up a few times. CDR3 in amino acids: CASSQDLNGYTF. DNA of the CDR3: TGCGCCAGCAGCCAAGATCTTAACGGCTACACCTTC. The rearrangement joins TRBV4-1 to TRBJ1-2; D is uncertain. Germline lookup yields CDR1 MGHRA and CDR2 YSYEKL. The germline V and J ends were trimmed by 0 bases and 8 bases, with 7 bases remaining between them. This CDR3 region has 12 residues.

The table lists this clonotype with a few counts. This rearrangement joins TRBV5-1 to TRBJ1-1; D gene unclear. The V gene's germline CDR1 is SGHRS and CDR2 YFSETQ. CDR3 length: 15 residues. V was cut by 4 bases and J by 1 base, with 14 bases left in between. The CDR3 is CASSLGWLRNTEAFF. In DNA form, the CDR3 reads TGCGCCAGCAGCCTGGGTTGGTTAAGGAACACTGAAGCTTTCTTT.

This clonotype was recorded at least ten times. The V call is TRBV7-8, the J call TRBJ1-6, with 8 bases lining up with TRBD1. V trimming: 2 bases; J trimming: 10 bases; junction bases outside the gene matches: 7. CDR3 length equals 15 residues. CDR1 is SGHVS, CDR2 FQNEAQ, per germline. The CDR3 loop reads CASSLTGTGVSPLHF. In DNA form, the CDR3 reads TGTGCCAGCAGCTTAACCGGGACAGGAGTGTCACCCCTCCACTTT.

This clonotype was recorded at least ten times. The gene calls are TRBV10-3 and TRBJ2-3; TRBD2 matches 13 bases. The CDR3 has 19 amino acids. V was pared by 11 bases and J by 3 bases, with 20 bases of the junction left unmatched. Germline CDR1 and CDR2: ENHRY and SYGVKD. The CDR3, as DNA: TGTGCCTCCCAAGGGACAGCCTGGACTAGCGGGAGAACAACAGATACGCAGTATTTT. Translated: CASQGTAWTSGRTTDTQYF.

In this sample, this clonotype turned up many times. The V and J genes are TRBV11-2 and TRBJ1-6; D is ambiguous. Germline assignment: CDR1 SGHAT and CDR2 FQNNGV. Trimming took off 2 bases at V and 6 bases at J, with 8 bases between the two ends. The CDR3 is 14 residues long. The chain's CDR3 is CASSLPTPNSPLHF. The CDR3 nucleotides read TGTGCCAGCAGCTTACCTACCCCTAATTCACCCCTCCACTTT.

This clonotype was found many times. This chain uses TRBV20-1 with TRBJ1-2; TRBD1 might be the D (5 bases). The CDR3 runs 15 residues. Trimming removed 0 bases at V and 3 bases at J, with 14 bases between. Germline V gene lookup returns CDR1 DFQATT and CDR2 SNEGSKA (reference sequence). The CDR3 loop is CSARDRAGVHYGYTF. Here the CDR3 DNA reads TGCAGTGCTAGAGATCGGGCGGGGGTACACTATGGCTACACCTTC.

This clonotype was counted many times. CDR3 DNA sequence: TGTGCCATCAGTGAGTCAAACAGGGTCATGACCGGGGAGCTGTTTTTT. It translates to CAISESNRVMTGELFF. The chain has TRBV10-3 and TRBJ2-2; D is perhaps TRBD1 (6 bases). This CDR3 has 16 residues. Trimming took off 0 bases at V and 5 bases at J, with 13 bases between the two ends. CDR1 and CDR2 (germline): ENHRY, SYGVKD.

The sample holds a few counts of this clonotype. The chain uses TRBV6-5 and TRBJ2-7; TRBD2 matches at 8 bases. Germline lookup yields CDR1 MNHEY and CDR2 SVGAGI. The CDR3 has 14 amino acids. With V trimmed by 0 bases and J by 5 bases, 3 bases remained unmatched. CDR3 loop: CASSYSREGNEQYF. The DNA of the CDR3 is TGTGCCAGCAGTTACTCCCGGGAGGGAAACGAGCAGTACTTC.

At least ten counts were recorded for this clonotype. This chain links TRBV10-3 with TRBJ1-6; no reliable D call. V was shortened by 0 bases and J by 14 bases, with 17 bases between the two germline ends. CDR1 and CDR2 from the germline V gene are ENHRY and SYGVKD. The CDR3 consists of 15 residues. The CDR3 sequence: CAISESGQPGATLHF. In DNA form, the CDR3 reads TGTGCCATCAGTGAGTCGGGTCAGCCGGGTGCCACCCTCCACTTT.

The chain is built from TRBV7-2 and TRBJ2-6; a weak D match, TRBD2 (5 bases). Germline CDR1 and CDR2: SGHTA and FQGNSA. V was shortened by 1 base and J by 0 bases, with 10 bases between the two germline ends. The CDR3 is 17 amino acids. CDR3 amino acids: CASSLGGSGSGANVLTF. The DNA of the CDR3 is TGTGCCAGCAGCTTAGGTGGGAGCGGCTCTGGGGCCAACGTCCTGACTTTC.

This clonotype was found many times. The chain uses TRBV4-3 and TRBJ1-1; possibly TRBD1 for D (6 bases). Germline-derived CDR1 and CDR2 are LGHNA and YSLEER. The CDR3 spans 16 residues. V was cut by 1 base and J by 0 bases, with 12 bases left in between. CDR3 nucleotide sequence: TGCGCCAGCAGCCAAGTTATGGACAGCATGAACACTGAAGCTTTCTTT. Amino acid sequence: CASSQVMDSMNTEAFF.

This clonotype showed up many times. The chain employs TRBV20-1 and TRBJ2-3, with a possible D match to TRBD1 (5 bases). Germline V CDR1 and CDR2: DFQATT, SNEGSKA (reference sequence). The length of the CDR3 is 12 residues. V lost 1 base to trimming and J lost 4 bases, with 6 bases between them. CDR3 loop: CSARVGADTQYF. CDR3 nucleotide sequence: TGCAGTGCTAGAGTAGGGGCAGATACGCAGTATTTT.

This clonotype was seen ten or more times. The CDR3 nucleotides read TGTGCCAGCAGCGTAGGCTATAGCAGAAACTCCTACGAGCAGTACTTC. This translates into CASSVGYSRNSYEQYF. The V gene is TRBV9, the J gene TRBJ2-7; no definite D call. The CDR3 is 16 amino acids. Germline CDR1 SGDLS, CDR2 YYNGEE. Trimming stripped 0 bases from V and 0 bases from J, with 13 bases between.

The chain's CDR3 is CASGLGGGDRGSRRELFF. The DNA for the CDR3 is TGTGCCAGCGGCCTCGGGGGGGGGGACAGGGGGAGCCGCCGGGAGCTGTTTTTT. This chain links TRBV4-2 with TRBJ2-2; TRBD1 aligns across 11 bases. Germline loops: CDR1 LGHNA, CDR2 YNFKEQ. This CDR3 is 18 amino acids long. Unmatched junction bases numbered 20, after V lost 8 bases and J lost 9 bases.

This clonotype showed up many times. This chain links TRBV9 with TRBJ2-7; D gene ambiguous. CDR1 is SGDLS, CDR2 YYNGEE, per germline. V was pared by 0 bases and J by 3 bases, with 1 base between. This CDR3 has 11 residues. CDR3 DNA: TGTGCCAGCAGCGTAGGCTACGAGCAGTACTTC. Translated: CASSVGYEQYF.

This clonotype was recorded at least ten times. The chain couples TRBV25-1 to TRBJ1-2, with 7 bases matching TRBD1. The CDR3 is 16 residues long. Germline values: CDR1 MGHDK, CDR2 SYGVNS. Trimming cost V 2 bases and J 5 bases; bases outside gene matches: 11. The CDR3 DNA sequence: TGTGCCAGCAGTGAACTTCTTAGAGGGGGCCTGTATGGCTACACCTTC. It yields the protein CASSELLRGGLYGYTF.

This clonotype was found many times. The V call is TRBV6-2 or TRBV6-3, the J call TRBJ2-1; 7 nucleotides match TRBD2. In germline, CDR1 is MNHEY, CDR2 SVGEGT. The ends lost 7 bases at V and 0 bases at J; junction bases unmatched: 3. The CDR3 length is 14 residues. The DNA of the CDR3 is TGTGCCAGCATACGCGGGAGCTCCTACAATGAGCAGTTCTTC. It encodes CASIRGSSYNEQFF.

Many counts were recorded for this clonotype. V usage is TRBV5-6 and J usage is TRBJ2-2; TRBD1 matches 7 bases. The germline V gene has CDR1 SGHDT and CDR2 YYEEEE. This CDR3 is 16 amino acids long. V dropped 8 bases and J dropped 3; count of bases not matched to a gene: 13. CDR3 loop: CASRHRDSIYTGELFF. DNA of the CDR3: TGTGCCAGTCGACACCGGGACAGCATCTACACCGGGGAGCTGTTTTTT.

This clonotype occurred many times. The V gene is TRBV18, the J gene TRBJ2-1, with a tentative D call TRBD1 (6 bases). Germline CDR1 KGHSH, CDR2 LQKENI. The CDR3 runs 14 residues. The V gene lost 3 bases and the J gene lost 3 bases, with 9 bases spanning the gap. CDR3 residues: CASSPGGYYNEQFF. The CDR3 bases are TGTGCCAGCTCACCTGGGGGCTACTACAATGAGCAGTTCTTC.

This clonotype was observed many times. The rearrangement uses TRBV7-2 and TRBJ2-2; 8 bases are a match to TRBD1. The CDR3 has 13 residues. V lost 6 bases to trimming and J lost 6 bases; unmatched junction nucleotides: 3. CDR1 and CDR2 (germline): SGHTA, FQGNSA. DNA for the CDR3: TGTGCCAGCAGACCGACAGGGGCCGGGGAGCTGTTTTTT. Protein: CASRPTGAGELFF.

As DNA, the CDR3 is TGTGCCAGCAGCCCCCAAACCGGGACAGGGGACGACGAGCAGTACTTC. It specifies CASSPQTGTGDDEQYF. The rearrangement joins TRBV14 to TRBJ2-7; 10 nucleotides match TRBD1. Germline V gene lookup returns CDR1 SGHDN and CDR2 FVKESK. The CDR3 loop spans 16 amino acids. Unmatched junction bases numbered 11, after V lost 4 bases and J lost 5 bases.

The chain joins TRBV3-1 to TRBJ2-3, with D unresolved. The germline gives CDR1 LGHDT, CDR2 YNNKEL (reference sequence). The CDR3 sequence is 13 residues long. Trimming took off 4 bases at V and 5 bases at J, with 10 bases between the two ends. The CDR3 loop is CASSRLPGDTQYF. CDR3 nucleotide sequence: TGTGCCAGCAGCCGGCTACCGGGAGATACGCAGTATTTT.

This clonotype was counted many times. The rearrangement links TRBV6-2 or TRBV6-3 to TRBJ2-1; D is ambiguous. Trimming shortened V by 6 bases and J by 3 bases, and 9 bases separated the two germline ends. This CDR3 is 13 amino acids long. The germline gives CDR1 MNHEY, CDR2 SVGEGT. CDR3 in amino acids: CASRHGRYNEQFF. CDR3 coding DNA: TGTGCCAGCAGACACGGCCGCTACAATGAGCAGTTCTTC.

Many counts were recorded for this clonotype. The V gene is TRBV15, the J gene TRBJ2-7; D unresolved. Germline V gene sequence: CDR1 LNHNV, CDR2 YYDKDF (reference sequence). The CDR3 has 13 amino acids. Between the trimmed V and J ends, which lost 3 bases and 1 base, there was a span of 7 bases. The CDR3 loop is CATSSKVSYEQYF. The CDR3 nucleotides are TGTGCCACCAGCAGTAAGGTGTCCTACGAGCAGTACTTC.

This clonotype has at least ten counts. The V gene is TRBV20-1, the J gene TRBJ1-5; no clear D. CDR3 length equals 15 residues. Germline V lookup: CDR1 DFQATT, CDR2 SNEGSKA (reference sequence). Trimming took off 3 bases at V and 3 bases at J, with 15 bases between the two ends. CDR3 region: CSARDAVTYNQPQHF. The CDR3, as DNA: TGCAGTGCTAGGGACGCAGTGACTTACAATCAGCCCCAGCATTTT.

The rearrangement links TRBV6-1 to TRBJ2-7; the match to TRBD1 covers 8 bases. With 3 bases clipped from V and 5 bases from J, the junction kept 3 bases outside the gene matches. Germline CDR1 MNHNS, CDR2 SASEGT. The CDR3 has 13 amino acids. The CDR3 here is CASSDTGGNEQYF. CDR3 sequence (DNA): TGTGCCAGCAGTGACACAGGGGGAAACGAGCAGTACTTC.